One sample yielded the 15 T cell receptor beta chains listed below, sequenced in a study of glioma-infiltrating T cells after dendritic cell vaccination. Regarding time point: after dendritic cell vaccination, including at tumor progression/relapse. Libraries were prepared by immunoSEQ multiplex PCR; TCRdb keeps only in-frame clonotypes and omits some of them. The data hold around 90,000 clones, with approximately 78% observed a single time. The starting material was blood, obtained after dendritic cell vaccination. Receptors originate from a human donor with glioblastoma.

V gene TRBV28 combines with J gene TRBJ1-5; D perhaps matches TRBD1 (5 bases). V lost 5 bases, J lost 3 bases, and 11 bases lay in between. Germline V gives CDR1 MDHEN, CDR2 SYDVKM. CDR3 length: 14 residues. The CDR3 sequence is CASSNGGVNQPQHF. The CDR3 coding sequence is TGTGCCAGCAGTAATGGGGGGGTCAATCAGCCCCAGCATTTT.

This chain uses TRBV15 with TRBJ2-1; D gene ambiguous. Trimming pared 0 bases from V and 7 bases from J, leaving 28 bases between. The CDR3 sequence is 20 residues long. Looked up from germline, CDR1 is LNHNV and CDR2 is YYDKDF (reference sequence). The CDR3 sequence is CATSRESKLNHNRIRNEQFF. CDR3 bases: TGTGCCACCAGCAGAGAGTCGAAACTAAACCATAATCGTATTAGGAATGAGCAGTTCTTC.

The rearrangement links TRBV5-1 to TRBJ2-5; the match to TRBD2 covers 7 bases. The V gene's germline CDR1 is SGHRS and CDR2 YFSETQ. The CDR3 is 15 residues long. Unmatched junction bases numbered 10, after V lost 4 bases and J lost 4 bases. The chain's CDR3 is CASSGGGGGRETQYF. The CDR3 DNA follows: TGCGCCAGCAGCGGCGGCGGGGGAGGGAGAGAGACCCAGTACTTC.

This chain connects TRBV19 to TRBJ1-2; D is perhaps TRBD1 (6 bases). The germline gives CDR1 LNHDA, CDR2 SQIVND (reference sequence). The CDR3 extends over 16 amino acids. Trimming left V 5 bases short and J 7 bases short, with 23 bases between. The CDR3, as DNA: TGTGCCAGTAGTGCCCACCGGGCAGGGGCAACGCTTGGCTACACCTTC. Amino acids: CASSAHRAGATLGYTF.

V and J are TRBV27 and TRBJ1-1; 9 bases map to TRBD1. This CDR3 has 14 residues. The germline gives CDR1 MNHEY, CDR2 SMNVEV (reference sequence). With V trimmed by 1 base and J by 5 bases, 2 bases remained unmatched. The CDR3 protein is CASSLYRGRTEAFF. The CDR3 DNA reads as TGTGCCAGCAGTTTATACAGGGGGCGAACTGAAGCTTTCTTT.

The V and J genes are TRBV7-3 and TRBJ1-1; 7 nucleotides match TRBD1. The CDR3 sequence is 15 residues long. Trimming removed 5 bases from V and 0 bases from J; junction bases left unmatched: 6. Looked up from germline, CDR1 is SGHTA and CDR2 is FQGTGA. The chain's CDR3 is CASSPQGQMNTEAFF. The CDR3 bases are TGTGCCAGCAGCCCGCAGGGACAGATGAACACTGAAGCTTTCTTT.

V and J are TRBV9 and TRBJ1-2; 8 nucleotides match TRBD1. V lost 3 bases, J lost 8 bases, and 6 bases stayed unmatched. The germline V gene has CDR1 SGDLS and CDR2 YYNGEE. This CDR3 has 13 residues. The CDR3 reads CASSADRGQGYTF. Here the CDR3 DNA reads TGTGCCAGCAGCGCAGACAGGGGACAGGGCTACACCTTC.

The rearrangement joins TRBV5-1 to TRBJ1-6; the D gene is possibly TRBD1 (5 bases). From germline, CDR1 is SGHRS and CDR2 YFSETQ. Trimming removed 1 base from V and 5 bases from J, with 7 bases in between. This CDR3 spans 14 amino acids. The CDR3: CASSLSGDNSPLHF. The CDR3 DNA is TGCGCCAGCAGCTTGTCGGGGGATAATTCACCCCTCCACTTT.

This clone was counted a single time. The chain joins TRBV2 to TRBJ1-5; 7 nucleotides match TRBD1. Germline-derived CDR1 and CDR2 are SNHLY and FYNNEI. Germline trimming cut 6 bases from V and 5 bases from J; bases unmatched to any gene: 7. This CDR3 has 14 residues. CDR3 DNA sequence: TGTGCCAGCAGGATACAGGGGCGAGATCAGCCCCAGCATTTT. It encodes CASRIQGRDQPQHF. The full variable domain, rest sourced from reference TRBV2 and TRBJ1-5, is EPEVTQTPSHQVTQMGQEVILRCVPISNHLYFYWYRQILGQKVEFLVSFYNNEISEKSEIFDDQFSVERPDGSNFTLKIRSTKLEDSAMYFCASRIQGRDQPQHFGDGTRLSIL.

This clone was detected only a few times. The chain combines TRBV5-6 with TRBJ2-7; TRBD1 might be the D (6 bases). This CDR3 has 13 amino acids. Germline assignment: CDR1 SGHDT and CDR2 YYEEEE. Trimming pared 4 bases from V and 6 bases from J, leaving 14 bases between. This chain's CDR3 is CASSGQWRGEQYV. The CDR3 bases are TGTGCCAGCAGCGGACAGTGGAGAGGCGAGCAGTACGTC.

The chain joins TRBV7-9 to TRBJ2-1, with TRBD2 matching over 7 bases. Germline V CDR1 and CDR2: SEHNR, FQNEAQ (reference sequence). J lost 7 bases, V lost 3 bases, and 12 bases had no gene match. The length of the CDR3 is 16 residues. The CDR3 sequence: CASSLSRDLGGNEQFF. The CDR3 nucleotides are TGTGCCAGCAGCTTGAGCCGGGATTTGGGGGGGAATGAGCAGTTCTTC.

The chain uses TRBV5-1 and TRBJ1-1; D uncertain. V was pared by 3 bases and J by 6 bases, with 21 bases between. From germline, CDR1 is SGHRS and CDR2 YFSETQ. The CDR3 is made up of 16 amino acids. The CDR3 loop reads CASSSEAWGLMAEAFF. CDR3 nucleotide sequence: TGCGCCAGCAGCTCGGAGGCTTGGGGATTGATGGCTGAAGCTTTCTTT.

The genes are TRBV20-1 and TRBJ2-7, with D perhaps TRBD1 (5 bases). CDR1 and CDR2 (germline): DFQATT, SNEGSKA (reference sequence). Trimming shortened V by 5 bases and J by 6 bases, and 11 bases separated the two germline ends. CDR3 size: 11 residues. As DNA, the CDR3 is TGCAGTGCTCTTCGACAGTCCGAGCAGTACTTC. Translation gives CSALRQSEQYF.

The chain uses TRBV18 and TRBJ2-1, with D possibly being TRBD2 (6 bases). V was clipped by 0 bases and J by 5 bases, with 14 bases between them. This CDR3 is 16 amino acids long. Germline assignment: CDR1 KGHSH and CDR2 LQKENI. The CDR3, as DNA: TGTGCCAGCTCACCACCTGGAGGGGCCGGCCACAATGAGCAGTTCTTC. Its translation: CASSPPGGAGHNEQFF.

The chain joins TRBV2 to TRBJ1-5; D gene unclear. The ends were cut back, 2 bases at V and 0 bases at J, with 8 bases in the middle. The CDR3 is 15 residues long. The germline V gene encodes CDR1 SNHLY and CDR2 FYNNEI. CDR3 coding DNA: TGTGCCAGCAGTGAAAACAATTATAGCAATCAGCCCCAGCATTTT. It translates to CASSENNYSNQPQHF.